This TCR beta chain was found in a study of CD8+CD57+ T cells in acquired aplastic anemia. This clonotype was seen many times. CDR3 and TCR beta VDJ profiling relied on genomic DNA as the template. One entry per CDR3 protein results from TCRdb running MiXCR on the reads. The sample holds some 64,000 distinct CDR3 sequences, about 56% seen once. V was cut by 0 bases and J by 0 bases, with 7 bases left in between. CDR1 is SGHRS and CDR2 is YFSETQ in the germline V gene. The CDR3 has 16 amino acids. Sequencing was performed on sorted CD4+, CD8+, or CD8+CD57+ T cells (not recorded which) from PBMCs. V usage is TRBV5-1 and J usage is TRBJ2-6; no firm D call. This receptor was obtained from a human donor in good health, serving as a control. The DNA for the CDR3 is TGCGCCAGCAGCTTGGAGGGTAGCTCTGGGGCCAACGTCCTGACTTTC. This codes for CASSLEGSSGANVLTF.